A single T cell receptor beta chain is shown here with its context. Sequenced by immunoSEQ multiplex PCR; TCRdb stores in-frame clones only, minus some. The sample holds 700,000 or so clones, approximately 85% seen once. The data belong to a study of shared T cell receptors in the human thymus. The CDR3 contains 19 residues. V was shortened by 2 bases and J by 0 bases, with 17 bases between the two germline ends. Germline CDR1 reads SEHNR; CDR2 reads FQNEAQ (reference sequence). The same sample was also used in a study of human thymus T cells. This second study notes: Corrective surgery for congenital heart defects was being performed on the healthy Finnish infants who were the donors. Resections from corrective heart surgery provided thymus tissue. Thymic and blood repertoires showed apparently biased V and J gene usage. Related reports documented highly overlapping thymic repertoires among unrelated individuals.

Source material: thymocytes. The rearrangement links TRBV7-9 to TRBJ2-6; maybe TRBD2 (6 bases). This clonotype originated in a girl under three years old with a congenital heart defect. CDR3 region: CASSLLSGEPRSGANVLTF. The CDR3 nucleotides are TGTGCCAGCAGCTTATTGTCGGGGGAGCCCCGCTCTGGGGCCAACGTCCTGACTTTC. Based on the CDR3 plus reference TRBV7-9 and TRBJ2-6, the full variable domain is DTGVSQNPRHKITKRGQNVTFRCDPISEHNRLYWYRQTLGQGPEFLTYFQNEAQLEKSRLLSDRFSAERPKGSFSTLEIQRTEQGDSAMYLCASSLLSGEPRSGANVLTFGAGSRLTVL.